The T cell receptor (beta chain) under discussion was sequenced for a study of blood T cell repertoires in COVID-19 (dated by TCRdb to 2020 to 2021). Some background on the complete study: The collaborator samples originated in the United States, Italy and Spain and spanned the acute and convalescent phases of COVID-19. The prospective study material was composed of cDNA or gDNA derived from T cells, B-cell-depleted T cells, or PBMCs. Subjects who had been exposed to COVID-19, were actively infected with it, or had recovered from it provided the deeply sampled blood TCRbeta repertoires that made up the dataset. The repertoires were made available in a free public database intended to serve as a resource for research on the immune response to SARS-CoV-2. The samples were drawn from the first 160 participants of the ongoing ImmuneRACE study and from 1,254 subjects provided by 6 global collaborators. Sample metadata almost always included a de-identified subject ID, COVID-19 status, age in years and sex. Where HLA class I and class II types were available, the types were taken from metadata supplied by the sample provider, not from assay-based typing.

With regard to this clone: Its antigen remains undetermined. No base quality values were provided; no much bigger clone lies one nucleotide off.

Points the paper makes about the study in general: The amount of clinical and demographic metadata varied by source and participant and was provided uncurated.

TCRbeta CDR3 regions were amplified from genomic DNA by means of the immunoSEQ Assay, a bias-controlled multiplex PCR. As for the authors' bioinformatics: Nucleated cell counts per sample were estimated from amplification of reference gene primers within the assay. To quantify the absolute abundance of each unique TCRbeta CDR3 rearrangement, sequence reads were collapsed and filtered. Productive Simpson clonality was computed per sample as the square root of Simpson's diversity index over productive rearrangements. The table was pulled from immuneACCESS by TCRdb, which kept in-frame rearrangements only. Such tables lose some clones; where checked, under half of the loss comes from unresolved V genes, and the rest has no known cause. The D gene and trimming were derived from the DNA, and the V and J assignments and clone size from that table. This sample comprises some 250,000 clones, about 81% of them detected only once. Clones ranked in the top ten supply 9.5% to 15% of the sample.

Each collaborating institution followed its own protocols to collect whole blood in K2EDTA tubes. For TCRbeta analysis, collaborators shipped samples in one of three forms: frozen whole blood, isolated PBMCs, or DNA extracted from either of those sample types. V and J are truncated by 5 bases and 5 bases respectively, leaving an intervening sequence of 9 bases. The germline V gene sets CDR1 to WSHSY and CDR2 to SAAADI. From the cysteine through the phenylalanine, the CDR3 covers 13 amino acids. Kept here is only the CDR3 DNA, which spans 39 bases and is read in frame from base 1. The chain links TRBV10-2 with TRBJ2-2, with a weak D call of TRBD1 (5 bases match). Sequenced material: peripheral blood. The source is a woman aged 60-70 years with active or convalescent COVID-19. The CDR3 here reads CASSSRGTGELFF. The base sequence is TGCGCCAGCAGTTCTAGGGGAACCGGGGAGCTGTTTTTT.